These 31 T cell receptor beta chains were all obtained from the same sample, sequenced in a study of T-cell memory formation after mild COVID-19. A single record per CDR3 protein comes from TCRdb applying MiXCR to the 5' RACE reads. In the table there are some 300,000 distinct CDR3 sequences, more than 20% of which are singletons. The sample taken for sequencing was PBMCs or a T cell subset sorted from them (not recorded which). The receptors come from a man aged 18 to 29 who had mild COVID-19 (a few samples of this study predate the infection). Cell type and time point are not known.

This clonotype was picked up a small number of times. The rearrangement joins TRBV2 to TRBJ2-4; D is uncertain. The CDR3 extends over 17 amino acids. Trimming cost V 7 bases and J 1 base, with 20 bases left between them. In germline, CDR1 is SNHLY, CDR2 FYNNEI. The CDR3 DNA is TGTGCCAGCACTCTAGAAGATAGGGCTGGGGCCAAAAACATTCAGTACTTC. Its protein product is CASTLEDRAGAKNIQYF.

In nucleotides, the CDR3 is TGTGCCAGCAGCCCCGACAGGGGGCAAGGCTACACCTTC. It encodes CASSPDRGQGYTF. The rearrangement joins TRBV7-6 to TRBJ1-2; 10 bases are a match to TRBD1. Germline loops: CDR1 SGHVS, CDR2 FNYEAQ. CDR3 length: 13 residues. Losses at the gene ends were 5 bases for V and 8 bases for J; bases not matched to a gene: 5.

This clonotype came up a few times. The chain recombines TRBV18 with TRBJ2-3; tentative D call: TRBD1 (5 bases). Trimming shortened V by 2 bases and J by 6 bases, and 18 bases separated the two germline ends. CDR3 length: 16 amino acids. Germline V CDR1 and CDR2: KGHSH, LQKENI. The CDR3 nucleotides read TGTGCCAGCTCACCATTCGGCCTCGACAGTTCGGATACGCAGTATTTT. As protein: CASSPFGLDSSDTQYF.

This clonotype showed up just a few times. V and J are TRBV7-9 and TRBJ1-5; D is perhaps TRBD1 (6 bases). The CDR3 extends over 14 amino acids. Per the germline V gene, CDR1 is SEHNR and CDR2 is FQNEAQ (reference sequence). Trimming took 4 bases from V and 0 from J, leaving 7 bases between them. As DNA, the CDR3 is TGTGCCAGCAGCTCGACAGGTAGCAATCAGCCCCAGCATTTT. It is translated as CASSSTGSNQPQHF.

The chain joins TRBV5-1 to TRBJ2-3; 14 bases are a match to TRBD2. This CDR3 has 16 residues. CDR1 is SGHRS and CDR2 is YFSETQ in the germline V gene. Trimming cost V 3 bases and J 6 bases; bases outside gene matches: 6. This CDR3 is CASSSGLAGVGDTQYF. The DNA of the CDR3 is TGCGCCAGCAGCTCGGGACTAGCGGGGGTCGGGGATACGCAGTATTTT.

Here the CDR3 DNA reads TGTGCCAGCAGTTCTCCGAGGGGAATCACAGATACGCAGTATTTT. As protein: CASSSPRGITDTQYF. The chain recombines TRBV7-9 with TRBJ2-3; D is possibly TRBD1 or TRBD2 (5 bases each). This CDR3 has 15 residues. CDR1 is SEHNR, CDR2 FQNEAQ, per germline (reference sequence). The V end was cut by 6 bases, the J end by 2 bases, with 15 bases between.

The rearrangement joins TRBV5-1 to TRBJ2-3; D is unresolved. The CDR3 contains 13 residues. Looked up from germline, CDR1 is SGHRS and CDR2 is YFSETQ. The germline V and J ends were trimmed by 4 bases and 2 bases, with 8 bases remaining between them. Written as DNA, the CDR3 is TGCGCCAGCAGCCAACTGGTCACAGATACGCAGTATTTT. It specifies CASSQLVTDTQYF. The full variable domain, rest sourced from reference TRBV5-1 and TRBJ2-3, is KAGVTQTPRYLIKTRGQQVTLSCSPISGHRSVSWYQQTPGQGLQFLFEYFSETQRNKGNFPGRFSGRQFSNSRSEMNVSTLELGDSALYLCASSQLVTDTQYFGPGTRLTVL.

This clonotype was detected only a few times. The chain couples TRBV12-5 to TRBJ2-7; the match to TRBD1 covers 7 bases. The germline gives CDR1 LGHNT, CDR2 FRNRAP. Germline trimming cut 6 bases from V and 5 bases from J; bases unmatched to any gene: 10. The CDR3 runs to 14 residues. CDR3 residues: CASGSGGSWDEQYF. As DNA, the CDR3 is TGTGCTAGTGGGTCAGGGGGTAGCTGGGACGAGCAGTACTTC.

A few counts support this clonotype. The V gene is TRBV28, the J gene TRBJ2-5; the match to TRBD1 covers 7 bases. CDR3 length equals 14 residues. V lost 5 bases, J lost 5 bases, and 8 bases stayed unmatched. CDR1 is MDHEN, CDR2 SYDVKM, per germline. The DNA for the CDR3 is TGTGCCAGCAGTCGAACAGGGGTAGTGGAGACCCAGTACTTC. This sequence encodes CASSRTGVVETQYF.

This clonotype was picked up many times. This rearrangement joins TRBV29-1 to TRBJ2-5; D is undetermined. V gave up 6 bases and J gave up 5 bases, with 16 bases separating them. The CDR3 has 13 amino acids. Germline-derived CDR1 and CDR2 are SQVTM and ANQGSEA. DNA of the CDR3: TGCAGCGTCGGACCCGGATATCTGGAGACCCAGTACTTC. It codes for CSVGPGYLETQYF.

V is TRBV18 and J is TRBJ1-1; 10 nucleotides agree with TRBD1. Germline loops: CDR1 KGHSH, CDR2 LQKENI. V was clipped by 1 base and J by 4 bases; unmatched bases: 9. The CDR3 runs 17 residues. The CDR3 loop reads CASSPLATGGLATEAFF. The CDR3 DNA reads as TGTGCCAGCTCACCACTAGCGACAGGGGGCCTGGCCACTGAAGCTTTCTTT.

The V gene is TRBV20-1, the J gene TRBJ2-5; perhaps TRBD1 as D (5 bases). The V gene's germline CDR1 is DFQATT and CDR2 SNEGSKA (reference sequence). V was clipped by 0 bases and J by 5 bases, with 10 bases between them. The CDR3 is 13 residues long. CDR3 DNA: TGCAGTGCTAGAGATCAGGGTGGGGAGACCCAGTACTTC. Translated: CSARDQGGETQYF.

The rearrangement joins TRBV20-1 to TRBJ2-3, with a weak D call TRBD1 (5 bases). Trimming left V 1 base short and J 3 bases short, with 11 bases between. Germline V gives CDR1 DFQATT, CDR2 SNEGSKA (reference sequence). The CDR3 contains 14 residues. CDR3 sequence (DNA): TGCAGTGCTAGAGTCGAGACAGTTACAGATACGCAGTATTTT. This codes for CSARVETVTDTQYF.

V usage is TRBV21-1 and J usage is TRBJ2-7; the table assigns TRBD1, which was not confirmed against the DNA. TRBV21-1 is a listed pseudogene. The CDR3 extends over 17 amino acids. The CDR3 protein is CASSYPLKRVDFYEQYV. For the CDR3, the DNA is TGTGCCAGCAGCTACCCCCTGAAGCGGGTGGATTTCTACGAGCAGTACGTC.

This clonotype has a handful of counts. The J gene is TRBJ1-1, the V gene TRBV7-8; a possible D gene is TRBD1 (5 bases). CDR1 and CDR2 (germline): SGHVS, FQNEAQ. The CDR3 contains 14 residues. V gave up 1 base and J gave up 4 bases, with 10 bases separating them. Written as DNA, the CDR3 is TGTGCCAGCAGCTTAGTACCAGGGACCACTGAAGCTTTCTTT. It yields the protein CASSLVPGTTEAFF. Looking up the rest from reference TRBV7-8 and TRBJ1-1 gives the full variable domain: GAGVSQSPRYKVAKRGQDVALRCDPISGHVSLFWYQQALGQGPEFLTYFQNEAQLDKSGLPSDRFFAERPEGSVSTLKIQRTQQEDSAVYLCASSLVPGTTEAFFGQGTRLTVV.

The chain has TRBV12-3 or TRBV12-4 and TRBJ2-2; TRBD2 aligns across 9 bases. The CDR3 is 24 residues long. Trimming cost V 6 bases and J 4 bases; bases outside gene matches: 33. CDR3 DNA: TGTGCCAGCAGCATAACCGCTGGGGACCGGGTTGAGCGGGGGGCCCCCATCGGCACCGGGGAGCTGTTTTTT. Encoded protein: CASSITAGDRVERGAPIGTGELFF.

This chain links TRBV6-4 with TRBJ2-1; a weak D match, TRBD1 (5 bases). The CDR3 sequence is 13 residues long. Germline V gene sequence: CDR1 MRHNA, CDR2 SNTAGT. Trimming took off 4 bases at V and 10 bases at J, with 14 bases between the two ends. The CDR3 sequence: CASSGSQGKEQFF. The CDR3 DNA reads TGTGCCAGCAGTGGTTCGCAGGGCAAAGAGCAGTTCTTC.

The CDR3 DNA follows: TGTGCCAGTAGGCCCTCGTGGAGGGGTAACTATGGCTACACCTTC. Protein: CASRPSWRGNYGYTF. This chain connects TRBV19 to TRBJ1-2, with D perhaps matching TRBD1 (5 bases). Between the trimmed V and J ends, which lost 6 bases and 1 base, there was a span of 15 bases. The CDR3 length is 15 residues. Germline V gene data show CDR1 as LNHDA and CDR2 as SQIVND (reference sequence).

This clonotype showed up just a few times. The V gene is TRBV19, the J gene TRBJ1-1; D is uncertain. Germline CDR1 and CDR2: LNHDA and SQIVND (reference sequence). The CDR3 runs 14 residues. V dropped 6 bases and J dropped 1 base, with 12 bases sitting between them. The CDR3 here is CASRFRWGNTEAFF. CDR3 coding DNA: TGTGCCAGTAGGTTTCGATGGGGGAACACTGAAGCTTTCTTT.

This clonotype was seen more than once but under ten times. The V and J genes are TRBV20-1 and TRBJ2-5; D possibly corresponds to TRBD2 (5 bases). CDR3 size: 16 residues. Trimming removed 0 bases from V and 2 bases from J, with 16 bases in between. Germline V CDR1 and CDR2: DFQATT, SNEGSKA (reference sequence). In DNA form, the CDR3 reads TGCAGTGCTAGAGACCCCGGGGAAAAAACACAAGAGACCCAGTACTTC. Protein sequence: CSARDPGEKTQETQYF.

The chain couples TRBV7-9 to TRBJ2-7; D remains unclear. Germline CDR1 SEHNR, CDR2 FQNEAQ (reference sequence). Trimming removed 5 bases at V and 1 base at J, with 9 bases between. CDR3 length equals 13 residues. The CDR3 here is CASSPVPSYEQYF. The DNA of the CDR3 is TGTGCCAGCAGCCCCGTGCCTTCCTACGAGCAGTACTTC. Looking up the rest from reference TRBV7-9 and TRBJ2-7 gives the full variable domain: DTGVSQNPRHKITKRGQNVTFRCDPISEHNRLYWYRQTLGQGPEFLTYFQNEAQLEKSRLLSDRFSAERPKGSFSTLEIQRTEQGDSAMYLCASSPVPSYEQYFGPGTRLTVT.

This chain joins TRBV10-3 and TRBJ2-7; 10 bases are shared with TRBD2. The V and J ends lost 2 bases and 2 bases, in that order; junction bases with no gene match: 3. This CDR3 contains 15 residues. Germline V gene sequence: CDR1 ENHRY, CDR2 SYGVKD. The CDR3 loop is CAISESTSGTYEQYF. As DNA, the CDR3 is TGTGCCATCAGTGAGAGCACTAGCGGGACCTACGAGCAGTACTTC.

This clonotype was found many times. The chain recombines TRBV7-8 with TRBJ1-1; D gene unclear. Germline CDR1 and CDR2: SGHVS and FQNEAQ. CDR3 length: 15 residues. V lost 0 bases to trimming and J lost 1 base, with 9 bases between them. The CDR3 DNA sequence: TGTGCCAGCAGCTTAGCCGGCAGGCCGAACACTGAAGCTTTCTTT. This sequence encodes CASSLAGRPNTEAFF.

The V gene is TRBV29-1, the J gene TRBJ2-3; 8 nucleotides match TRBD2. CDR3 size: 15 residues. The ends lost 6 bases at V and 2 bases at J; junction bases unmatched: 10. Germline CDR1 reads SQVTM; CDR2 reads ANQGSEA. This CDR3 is CSVAGGVINTDTQYF. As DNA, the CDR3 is TGCAGCGTGGCCGGGGGGGTCATAAACACAGATACGCAGTATTTT.

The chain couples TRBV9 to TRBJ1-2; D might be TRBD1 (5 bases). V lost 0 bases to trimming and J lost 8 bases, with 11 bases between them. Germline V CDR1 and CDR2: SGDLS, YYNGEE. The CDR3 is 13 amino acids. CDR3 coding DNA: TGTGCCAGCAGCGTAGACGGGGCTTTGGGCTACACCTTC. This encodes CASSVDGALGYTF.

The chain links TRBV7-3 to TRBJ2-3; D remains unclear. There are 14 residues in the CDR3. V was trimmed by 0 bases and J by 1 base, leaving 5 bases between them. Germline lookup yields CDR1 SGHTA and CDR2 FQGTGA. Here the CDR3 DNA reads TGTGCCAGCAGCTTAACTCGGGGCACAGATACGCAGTATTTT. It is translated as CASSLTRGTDTQYF. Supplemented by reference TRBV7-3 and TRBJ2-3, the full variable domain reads GAGVSQTPSNKVTEKGKYVELRCDPISGHTALYWYRQSLGQGPEFLIYFQGTGAADDSGLPNDRFFAVRPEGSVSTLKIQRTERGDSAVYLCASSLTRGTDTQYFGPGTRLTVL.

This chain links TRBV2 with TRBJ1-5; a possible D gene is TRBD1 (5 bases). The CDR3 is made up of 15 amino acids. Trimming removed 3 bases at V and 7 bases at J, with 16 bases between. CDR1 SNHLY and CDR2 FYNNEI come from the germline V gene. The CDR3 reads CASSDDRTGTQPQHF. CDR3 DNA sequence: TGTGCCAGCAGTGATGATCGAACGGGGACGCAGCCCCAGCATTTT.

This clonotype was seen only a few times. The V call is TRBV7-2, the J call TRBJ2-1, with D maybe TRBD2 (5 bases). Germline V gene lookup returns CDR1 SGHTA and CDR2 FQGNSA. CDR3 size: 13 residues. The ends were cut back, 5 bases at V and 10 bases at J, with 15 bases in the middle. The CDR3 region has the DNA TGTGCCAGCAGCCCGTACCTAGCACGGGAGCAGTTCTTC. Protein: CASSPYLAREQFF.

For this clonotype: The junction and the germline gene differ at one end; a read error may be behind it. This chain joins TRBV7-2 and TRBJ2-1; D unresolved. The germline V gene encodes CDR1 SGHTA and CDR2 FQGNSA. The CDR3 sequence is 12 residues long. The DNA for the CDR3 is TGTGCCAGCAGCTTACTCTACCATGAGCAGTTCTTC. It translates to CASSLLYHEQFF.

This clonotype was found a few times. CDR3 bases: TGCAGTGCGGGGACAGAAACGAGCACAGATACGCAGTATTTT. As protein: CSAGTETSTDTQYF. This chain connects TRBV20-1 to TRBJ2-3; 7 bases align to TRBD1. This CDR3 has 14 residues. Trimming took 6 bases from V and 0 from J; bases not matched to a gene: 6. From germline, CDR1 is DFQATT and CDR2 SNEGSKA (reference sequence).

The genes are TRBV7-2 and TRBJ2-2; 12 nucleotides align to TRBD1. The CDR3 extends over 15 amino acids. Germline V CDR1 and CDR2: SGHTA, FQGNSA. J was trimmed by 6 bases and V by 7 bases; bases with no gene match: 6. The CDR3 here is CASTWGQGAAGELFF. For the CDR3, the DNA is TGTGCCAGCACCTGGGGACAGGGGGCGGCCGGGGAGCTGTTTTTT.